Shown below are 21 T cell receptor beta chains from a single sample sequenced in a study of cytotoxic CD8 clonotypes in ibrutinib-treated CLL. Generated by immunoSEQ multiplex PCR, the TCRdb table keeps only in-frame clones and is missing some. This table has about 140,000 clones, approximately 80% appearing once. Specimen: PBMCs, collected after 12 months of ibrutinib treatment. These TCRs come from a human donor with chronic lymphocytic leukemia.

This rearrangement joins TRBV6-5 to TRBJ1-2, with 8 nucleotides matching TRBD1. CDR1 is MNHEY and CDR2 is SVGAGI in the germline V gene. The trim removed 5 bases at V and 5 bases at J, leaving 7 bases unmatched. The CDR3 runs 14 residues. This CDR3 reads CASSKGQGPYGYTF. In nucleotides, the CDR3 is TGTGCCAGCAGTAAAGGACAGGGACCTTATGGCTACACCTTC.

The chain couples TRBV19 to TRBJ2-1; a weak D match, TRBD2 (5 bases). V lost 3 bases and J 6 bases, leaving 18 bases between the germline ends. The CDR3 runs to 16 residues. CDR1 is LNHDA and CDR2 is SQIVND in the germline V gene (reference sequence). The CDR3 sequence is CASSIPGRQLANEQFF. CDR3 nucleotides: TGTGCCAGTAGTATCCCGGGAAGGCAGCTCGCCAATGAGCAGTTCTTC.

The chain is built from TRBV7-2 and TRBJ1-2; D is ambiguous. V was clipped by 3 bases and J by 2 bases, with 16 bases between them. In germline, CDR1 is SGHTA, CDR2 FQGNSA. The CDR3 consists of 16 residues. DNA for the CDR3: TGTGCCAGCAGCTTCGGAGCCCGGGGTGACAACTATGGCTACACCTTC. Translating it yields CASSFGARGDNYGYTF. Full variable domain (remainder filled in from reference TRBV7-2 and TRBJ1-2): GAGVSQSPSNKVTEKGKDVELRCDPISGHTALYWYRQSLGQGLEFLIYFQGNSAPDKSGLPSDRFSAERTGGSVSTLTIQRTQQEDSAVYLCASSFGARGDNYGYTFGSGTRLTVV.

This chain connects TRBV7-3 to TRBJ1-3; D ambiguous. Looked up from germline, CDR1 is SGHTA and CDR2 is FQGTGA. The V gene lost 1 base and the J gene lost 0 bases, with 10 bases spanning the gap. The length of the CDR3 is 16 residues. The CDR3: CASSLNNPRSGNTIYF. For the CDR3, the DNA is TGTGCCAGCAGCTTAAACAACCCGCGCTCTGGAAACACCATATATTTT.

This rearrangement joins TRBV5-4 to TRBJ2-1; 10 bases map to TRBD2. CDR3 length: 16 residues. Germline loops: CDR1 SGHNT, CDR2 YYREEE (reference sequence). The V and J ends lost 4 bases and 4 bases, in that order; junction bases with no gene match: 8. The CDR3 DNA reads TGTGCCAGCAGCAGATATGGACTAGCGGAGTACAATGAGCAGTTCTTC. This translates into CASSRYGLAEYNEQFF.

This clone showed up just a few times. This chain joins TRBV11-2 and TRBJ2-5, with 14 bases matching TRBD2. CDR1 is SGHAT and CDR2 is FQNNGV in the germline V gene. The ends lost 5 bases at V and 5 bases at J; junction bases unmatched: 10. This CDR3 has 17 amino acids. In nucleotides, the CDR3 is TGTGCCAGCAGCCAAGGACTAGCGGGAGGTCTCCGTGAGACCCAGTACTTC. It codes for CASSQGLAGGLRETQYF.

In its sample, this clone was seen once. The rearrangement uses TRBV28 and TRBJ2-7, with a tentative D call TRBD2 (5 bases). The V end lost 5 bases, the J end lost 7 bases, and 9 bases lay between the germline ends. This CDR3 contains 11 residues. CDR1 and CDR2 (germline): MDHEN, SYDVKM. The CDR3 nucleotides are TGTGCCAGCAGTAGCTGGAGGGAGCAGTACTTC. This encodes CASSSWREQYF.

This clone was seen a few times. The CDR3 nucleotides are TGTGCCAGCAGCTTAACGGGAGCATACAATGAGCAGTTCTTC. It specifies CASSLTGAYNEQFF. J is TRBJ2-1 and V is TRBV7-3; maybe TRBD2 (5 bases). CDR3 length: 14 residues. V was shortened by 0 bases and J by 4 bases, with 7 bases between the two germline ends. Germline V gives CDR1 SGHTA, CDR2 FQGTGA.

V and J are TRBV7-8 and TRBJ1-5; tentatively, D is TRBD1 (6 bases). Germline assignment: CDR1 SGHVS and CDR2 FQNEAQ. Trimming shortened V by 6 bases and J by 9 bases, and 21 bases separated the two germline ends. The CDR3 contains 15 residues. The CDR3 bases are TGTGCCAGCAGGTTTAGCTCCCAGGGGATGTGGCCCCAGCATTTT. Its protein product is CASRFSSQGMWPQHF.

V usage is TRBV5-1 and J usage is TRBJ2-2; D gene ambiguous. The V and J ends lost 0 bases and 6 bases respectively, with 6 bases between them. The CDR3 runs 13 residues. Germline lookup yields CDR1 SGHRS and CDR2 YFSETQ. The CDR3 loop reads CASSLVVAGELFF. DNA for the CDR3: TGCGCCAGCAGCTTGGTTGTGGCCGGGGAGCTGTTTTTT.

This clone was picked up one time. The rearrangement links TRBV21-1 to TRBJ2-7; no check of the table's D call, TRBD1, against the DNA was made. TRBV21-1 is designated a pseudogene. This CDR3 spans 11 amino acids. The CDR3 loop is CNSSTLDEQYF. The CDR3 nucleotides read TGTAACAGCTCGACCTTAGACGAGCAGTACTTC.

This rearrangement joins TRBV7-2 to TRBJ2-5; no firm D call. The CDR3 contains 15 residues. Germline lookup yields CDR1 SGHTA and CDR2 FQGNSA. Trimming stripped 3 bases from V and 1 base from J, with 12 bases between. CDR3 nucleotides: TGTGCCAGCAGCTTGGGGTCTTCCGCCCAAGAGACCCAGTACTTC. Translating gives CASSLGSSAQETQYF.

This clone was seen only once. The chain employs TRBV21-1 and TRBJ1-2. TRBV21-1 is marked as a pseudogene. The CDR3 spans 10 residues. The CDR3 loop is CASSDYGYTF. The CDR3 nucleotides read TGTGCCAGCAGCGACTATGGCTACACCTTC.

This chain connects TRBV27 to TRBJ1-1, with 8 nucleotides matching TRBD1. Germline V gene sequence: CDR1 MNHEY, CDR2 SMNVEV (reference sequence). The CDR3 contains 17 residues. With V trimmed by 5 bases and J by 7 bases, 18 bases remained unmatched. CDR3 in DNA: TGTGCCAGCAGTCCCGGGACAGGCCCATTCTGGGTCGATGAAGCTTTCTTT. It encodes CASSPGTGPFWVDEAFF.

The genes are TRBV4-2 and TRBJ2-3; 10 bases are shared with TRBD2. V lost 4 bases to trimming and J lost 1 base; unmatched junction nucleotides: 8. The CDR3 consists of 17 residues. The germline V gene encodes CDR1 LGHNA and CDR2 YNFKEQ. The CDR3 sequence: CASSPNPSGSGTDTQYF. In DNA form, the CDR3 reads TGTGCCAGCAGCCCCAATCCTAGCGGGAGTGGCACAGATACGCAGTATTTT.

Comment on this clone: The same CDR3 can be traced to other DNA sequences in this sample. The rearrangement links TRBV6-4 to TRBJ2-1, with 9 nucleotides matching TRBD2. The germline gives CDR1 MRHNA, CDR2 SNTAGT. This CDR3 is 16 amino acids long. Unmatched junction bases numbered 2, after V lost 0 bases and J lost 2 bases. The CDR3 DNA follows: TGTGCCAGCAGTGACTCAGGCGGGGGGGCCTACAATGAGCAGTTCTTC. Residues: CASSDSGGGAYNEQFF.

This clone was picked up a small number of times. V gene TRBV9 combines with J gene TRBJ1-6, with TRBD1 matching over 10 bases. V lost 5 bases, J lost 10 bases, and 6 bases stayed unmatched. The CDR3 has 14 amino acids. In germline, CDR1 is SGDLS, CDR2 YYNGEE. The CDR3 DNA is TGTGCCAGCAGAACCGGGACAGGGGTCTCACCCCTCCACTTT. This sequence encodes CASRTGTGVSPLHF.

The V gene is TRBV16, the J gene TRBJ2-3; 7 bases are shared with TRBD2. With V trimmed by 11 bases and J by 5 bases, 16 bases remained unmatched. There are 15 residues in the CDR3. Germline-derived CDR1 and CDR2 are KGHSY and FQNENV. CDR3 loop: CASRGRGKREDTQYF. The CDR3 DNA sequence: TGTGCCTCCCGAGGGCGGGGGAAGCGTGAAGATACGCAGTATTTT.

V gene TRBV6-5 combines with J gene TRBJ1-2; TRBD1 aligns across 8 bases. Germline V gene lookup returns CDR1 MNHEY and CDR2 SVGAGI. Losses at the gene ends were 6 bases for V and 0 bases for J; bases not matched to a gene: 3. This CDR3 region has 14 residues. CDR3 in DNA: TGTGCCAGCAGCCGGACAGGGACTAACTATGGCTACACCTTC. It encodes CASSRTGTNYGYTF.

The J gene is TRBJ2-1, the V gene TRBV30; D may be TRBD1 or TRBD2 (6 bases each). The CDR3 totals 15 residues. Germline assignment: CDR1 GTSNPN and CDR2 SVGIG (reference sequence). Trimming pared 4 bases from V and 7 bases from J, leaving 20 bases between. CDR3 bases: TGTGCCTGGACCCGGAGGGCAGGGGCGTGGAATGAGCAGTTCTTC. This codes for CAWTRRAGAWNEQFF.

The genes are TRBV25-1 and TRBJ1-6, with 11 bases lining up with TRBD1. J gave up 8 bases and V 4 bases, and 4 bases lay outside the gene matches. CDR1 and CDR2 (germline): MGHDK, SYGVNS. The CDR3 is 15 residues long. CDR3 amino acids: CASSGKGQGDSPLHF. CDR3 nucleotide sequence: TGTGCCAGCAGTGGGAAGGGACAGGGGGATTCACCCCTCCACTTT.